This TCR beta chain was recorded in a study of blood T cell repertoires in COVID-19. Clones were read by immunoSEQ multiplex PCR, and TCRdb kept only the in-frame ones, dropping some. This sample has roughly 230,000 clones, with 90% found just once. The material sequenced was peripheral blood. The sequence was obtained from a woman aged 55-70 years with COVID-19, enrolled during active disease.

DNA for the CDR3: TGTGCCAGCAGCTTAACAGGGGGCTCTACTGAAGCTTTCTTT. Its translation: CASSLTGGSTEAFF. V is TRBV11-2 and J is TRBJ1-1; TRBD1 agrees at 9 bases. Germline loops: CDR1 SGHAT, CDR2 FQNNGV. The ends lost 2 bases at V and 5 bases at J; junction bases unmatched: 3. This CDR3 spans 14 amino acids.